The rows below give T cell receptor beta chains drawn from one sample of a study of T cell changes during pregnancy in multiple sclerosis. Assay: immunoSEQ multiplex PCR; the TCRdb copy retains only in-frame clones and omits some. The table records just over 80,000 clones, about 96% of them present only once. The specimen was peripheral blood, collected in the second trimester of pregnancy. The source of these receptors is a female donor with multiple sclerosis, enrolled in a pregnancy study. The CDR3 runs from the conserved cysteine through the conserved F or W. A D gene is named only where the DNA matches it firmly. Only some rows state a clone size, as once, few, many or a class for expanded clones.

abundance	j_gene	v_gene	d_gene	CDR3aa	CDR3nt
.	TRBJ2-1	TRBV5-4	.	CASSLVRVQGYNEQFF	TGTGCCAGCAGCTTGGTAAGAGTACAGGGCTACAATGAGCAGTTCTTC
once	TRBJ1-4	TRBV28	TRBD1	CASGTGARSTNEKLFF	TGTGCCAGCGGAACAGGGGCCAGGTCAACTAATGAAAAACTGTTTTTT
.	TRBJ1-1	TRBV5-5	.	CASSWTVNTEAFF	TGTGCCAGCAGCTGGACAGTGAACACTGAAGCTTTCTTT
.	TRBJ2-6	TRBV6-5	.	CASSFGPGDGANVLTF	.
.	TRBJ2-5	TRBV5-1	TRBD1	CASSLGTGEETQYF	TGCGCCAGCAGCTTGGGGACAGGGGAAGAGACCCAGTACTTC
.	TRBJ2-7	TRBV2	TRBD2	CASSEGRAGEQYF	TGTGCCAGCAGTGAGGGGAGGGCGGGTGAGCAGTACTTC
.	TRBJ2-7	TRBV27	.	CASSRAGTYEQYF	TGTGCCAGCAGCCGGGCAGGGACCTACGAGCAGTACTTC
.	TRBJ1-1	TRBV10-3	TRBD1	CAISGSMGTANTEAFF	TGTGCCATCAGCGGAAGCATGGGGACAGCTAACACTGAAGCTTTCTTT
.	TRBJ2-3	TRBV18	.	CASSPRRTSTDTQYF	TGTGCCAGCTCACCACGTCGGACTAGCACAGATACGCAGTATTTT
.	TRBJ2-1	TRBV2	TRBD2	CASRGPLAGPYNEQFF	TGTGCCAGCAGGGGTCCTCTAGCGGGACCCTACAATGAGCAGTTCTTC
.	TRBJ1-1	TRBV27	.	CASTKRGGFEAFF	TGTGCCAGCACCAAAAGGGGGGGATTTGAAGCTTTCTTT
.	TRBJ2-2	TRBV9	TRBD1	CASRGTDANTGELFF	TGTGCCAGCAGAGGGACAGACGCGAACACCGGGGAGCTGTTTTTT
.	TRBJ1-4	TRBV25-1	.	CASSEEQGWEKLFF	TGTGCCAGCAGTGAAGAACAGGGTTGGGAAAAACTGTTTTTT
.	TRBJ2-1	TRBV7-6	.	CASSLGSSVYNEQFF	TGTGCCAGCAGCTTAGGCTCTAGCGTCTACAATGAGCAGTTCTTC
.	TRBJ2-3	TRBV9	TRBD2	CASSPRLAGGLTDTQYF	TGTGCCAGCAGCCCCCGGCTAGCGGGAGGCCTCACAGATACGCAGTATTTT
.	TRBJ1-5	TRBV6-6	.	CASREGLRADQPQHF	TGTGCCAGCAGAGAAGGGTTGAGGGCCGACCAGCCCCAGCATTTT
.	TRBJ2-5	TRBV25-1	TRBD2	CASSETSGRETQYF	TGTGCCAGCAGTGAAACTAGCGGGAGGGAGACCCAGTACTTC
.	TRBJ1-1	TRBV29-1	.	CSVQRLINTEAFF	TGCAGCGTCCAAAGACTGATAAACACTGAAGCTTTCTTT
once	TRBJ1-4	TRBV2	.	CASRTANEKLFF	TGTGCCAGCAGGACAGCTAATGAAAAACTGTTTTTT
.	TRBJ2-7	TRBV10-2	TRBD2	CASGGGQTYEQYF	TGCGCCAGCGGGGGAGGGCAAACCTACGAGCAGTACTTC
.	TRBJ1-1	TRBV30	.	CAWKRGGIMNTEAFF	TGTGCCTGGAAAAGGGGGGGGATCATGAACACTGAAGCTTTCTTT
.	TRBJ2-5	TRBV7-9	TRBD2	CASSLSSGGWETQYF	TGTGCCAGCAGCTTAAGTTCGGGAGGGTGGGAGACCCAGTACTTC
.	TRBJ2-7	TRBV5-6	TRBD2	CASSLALAGGYEQYF	TGTGCCAGCAGCTTGGCGCTAGCGGGAGGCTACGAGCAGTACTTC
.	TRBJ1-3	TRBV12-5	.	CASGLSPGVSGNTIYF	TGTGCTAGTGGTTTGTCTCCAGGGGTCTCTGGAAACACCATATATTTT
.	TRBJ1-1	TRBV19	TRBD1	CASSTDRGNTEAFF	TGTGCCAGTAGTACCGACAGGGGAAACACTGAAGCTTTCTTT
.	TRBJ1-1	TRBV30	TRBD1	CAWNEGRGLTEAFF	TGTGCCTGGAACGAGGGCAGGGGGCTTACTGAAGCTTTCTTT
.	TRBJ2-3	TRBV7-2	.	CASSLGAPDTQYF	TGTGCCAGCAGCTTAGGAGCACCGGATACGCAGTATTTT
.	TRBJ1-1	TRBV30	.	CAWSQTGGTEAFF	TGTGCCTGGAGCCAGACCGGGGGCACTGAAGCTTTCTTT
.	TRBJ2-5	TRBV5-1	TRBD1	CASSSPRQGANLRQETQYF	TGCGCCAGCAGCTCTCCTAGACAGGGGGCGAACCTCCGCCAAGAGACCCAGTACTTC
.	TRBJ2-5	TRBV4-2	.	CASSQDGREETQYF	TGTGCCAGCAGCCAAGATGGTCGAGAAGAGACCCAGTACTTC
once	TRBJ2-7	TRBV19	TRBD1	CASSRPGQSYEQYF	TGTGCCAGTAGTCGCCCGGGACAGTCCTACGAGCAGTACTTC
.	TRBJ1-5	TRBV14	TRBD1	CASSQGTGTNQPQHF	TGTGCCAGCAGCCAAGGGACAGGGACGAATCAGCCCCAGCATTTT
.	TRBJ2-7	TRBV6-1	TRBD1	CASRLGQGRRGEQYF	TGTGCCAGCAGGCTAGGACAGGGGCGACGGGGAGAGCAGTACTTC
.	TRBJ1-1	TRBV14	.	CASSPGWGLTEAFF	TGTGCCAGCAGCCCCGGTTGGGGGCTCACTGAAGCTTTCTTT
.	TRBJ2-1	TRBV5-1	TRBD2	CASSGTSGHNEQFF	TGCGCCAGCAGTGGGACTAGCGGACACAATGAGCAGTTCTTC
.	TRBJ1-2	TRBV9	TRBD1	CASSVAGTGGMYGYTF	TGTGCCAGCAGCGTAGCCGGGACAGGGGGGATGTATGGCTACACCTTC
.	TRBJ1-2	TRBV4-1	TRBD1	CASSQDKGQGVRDTF	TGCGCCAGCAGCCAAGATAAGGGACAGGGAGTGCGCGACACCTTC
.	TRBJ2-5	TRBV5-6	.	CASSSQETQYF	TGTGCCAGCAGCTCGCAAGAGACCCAGTACTTC
.	TRBJ2-2	TRBV7-2	TRBD1	CASSLHRGRNTGELFF	TGTGCCAGCAGCTTACACAGGGGAAGGAACACCGGGGAGCTGTTTTTT
.	TRBJ1-1	TRBV6-1	.	CASSEATGMRGAFF	TGTGCCAGCAGTGAAGCCACAGGGATGCGAGGAGCTTTCTTT
.	TRBJ2-7	TRBV15	TRBD1	CATSRGDRAYEQYF	TGTGCCACCAGCAGAGGGGACAGAGCCTACGAGCAGTACTTC
.	TRBJ1-3	TRBV19	TRBD1	CASSANRDSSGNTIYF	TGTGCCAGTAGTGCAAACCGGGACAGCTCTGGAAACACCATATATTTT
.	TRBJ1-1	TRBV18	.	CASSPPRGINTEAFF	TGTGCCAGCTCACCACCTCGGGGAATTAACACTGAAGCTTTCTTT
.	TRBJ2-1	TRBV11-3	TRBD1	CASSSRQGAYNEQFF	TGTGCCAGCAGCTCCCGACAGGGGGCTTACAATGAGCAGTTCTTC
.	TRBJ2-7	TRBV18	TRBD2	CASSGTSGHYEQYF	TGTGCCAGCTCAGGGACTAGCGGTCACTACGAGCAGTACTTC